Below are 2 T cell receptor beta chains sequenced from a single sample in a study of blood T cells in healthy people across ages (dated by TCRdb to about 2015). The library was prepared using 5' RACE. Sequencing relied on an Illumina HiSeq 2500. A second PCR of roughly 7 to 11 cycles was performed with a sample-barcoded 5' primer and a J-beta primer mix. TCRdb itself trimmed the public reads at Q25 with fastp, ran MiXCR and retained productive beta chains. Each entry merges the rows of one CDR3 protein and shows their most common DNA and genes. In this sample the table shows 1.4 million to 1.5 million distinct CDR3 sequences, around 39% of which occur a single time. 7.9% of the sample is held by the ten biggest clonotypes. Sequencing used blood. The receptors here all came from a woman younger than 30 in good health.

In this sample, this clonotype turned up once. This chain connects TRBV12-3 or TRBV12-4 to TRBJ1-2; 10 nucleotides agree with TRBD1. There are 14 residues in the CDR3. Trimming took 5 bases from V and 13 from J; bases not matched to a gene: 13. This CDR3 is CASSQRQGAKVTTF. CDR3 sequence (DNA): TGTGCCAGCAGTCAAAGACAGGGGGCGAAAGTGACCACCTTC.

The genes are TRBV28 and TRBJ2-2; 7 bases are shared with TRBD2. After removal of 5 bases from V and 3 bases from J, the junction contained 6 bases not matched to a gene. Germline CDR1 reads MDHEN; CDR2 reads SYDVKM. The CDR3 loop spans 15 amino acids. CDR3 sequence: CASSTTSRYTGELFF. CDR3 coding DNA: TGTGCCAGCAGTACGACTAGCCGATACACCGGGGAGCTGTTTTTT.